This T cell receptor (beta chain) came from a study of response to subunit inactivated influenza vaccine. TCRdb called the RT-PCR reads again in MiXCR, with one record for every CDR3 protein. The data contain around 300,000 distinct CDR3 sequences, around 22% of them singletons. About this clonotype: The antigen is not known.

This CDR3 is 15 amino acids long. Trimming took 5 bases from V and 12 from J; bases not matched to a gene: 16. Per the germline V gene, CDR1 is SGHTA and CDR2 is FQGNSA. Findings and limits, study-wide: The authors put forward the suggestion that each seasonal influenza vaccination may bring in only a limited number of new T cells.

This receptor was taken from a man aged 50 to 75 who received an inactivated influenza vaccine. Here the sequenced sample was PBMCs from blood, taken approximately 20 months after vaccination. This sequence joins TRBV7-2 and TRBJ1-2; 9 bases map to TRBD1. CDR3 in DNA: TGTGCCAGCAGCAAAGCTCCGGGACAGGGCGTAGAGAACACCTTC. Translation gives CASSKAPGQGVENTF.